The clone carrying this T cell receptor beta chain came up a few times. The target antigen is unknown. The entry originates in a study of cytomegalovirus exposure and HLA in healthy donors. General study results and limits: A later analysis found common viral pathogens apparently linked to several of the most significant clusters. Among donors in an Asian-associated ancestry cluster, a later analysis reportedly found fewer N-insertions than the approximately 700-donor mean. The study designated 150 to 200 TCR beta chains cytomegalovirus-associated.

Amplification used 60 Vbeta primers and 13 Jbeta primers. Sequencing was performed with immunoSEQ multiplex PCR; in TCRdb, only in-frame clones are kept and a portion is missing. The sample lists 150,000 or so clones, approximately 80% seen once, with around 3.2% in the top ten. Sequencing input: PBMCs. The sequence was obtained from a woman between 45 and 65 years old in good health and CMV-seropositive.

CDR3 sequence reads: CASSIQTHPQETQYF. The CDR3 DNA is TGTGCCAGTAGTATACAAACGCATCCGCAGGAGACCCAGTACTTC. This chain uses TRBV19 with TRBJ2-5; no reliable D call. The CDR3 extends over 15 amino acids. Trimming removed 2 bases at V and 5 bases at J, with 15 bases between. The germline V gene has CDR1 LNHDA and CDR2 SQIVND (reference sequence).